Listed here are 23 T cell receptor beta chains from one sample, sequenced in a study of cytomegalovirus exposure and HLA in healthy donors. Primers: 60 Vbeta forward and 13 Jbeta reverse. Clones were sequenced by immunoSEQ multiplex PCR, and TCRdb holds only the in-frame ones, with some missing. The sample lists 150,000 to 200,000 clones; around 80% were seen once. Sequenced: PBMCs. Receptors were obtained from a man between 35 and 55 years old in good health and CMV-seropositive.

The chain couples TRBV7-2 to TRBJ2-7; 8 nucleotides agree with TRBD1. V was clipped by 6 bases and J by 2 bases; unmatched bases: 3. Looked up from germline, CDR1 is SGHTA and CDR2 is FQGNSA. CDR3 length: 13 residues. DNA of the CDR3: TGTGCCAGCAGTCGGACAGGGCCCTACGAGCAGTACTTC. Protein product: CASSRTGPYEQYF.

This clone was picked up one time. Other nucleotide sequences from this sample produce the same CDR3. The rearrangement uses TRBV5-1 and TRBJ2-7; 7 nucleotides line up with TRBD1. The CDR3 is made up of 14 amino acids. V gave up 1 base and J gave up 2 bases; unmatched junction bases: 3. Germline loops: CDR1 SGHRS, CDR2 YFSETQ. CDR3 protein: CASSLRQGAYEQYF. CDR3 nucleotide sequence: TGCGCCAGCAGCTTGAGGCAGGGGGCCTACGAGCAGTACTTC.

V usage is TRBV19 and J usage is TRBJ2-7, with 11 nucleotides matching TRBD2. The junction had 5 bases not matched to a gene; V was cut back by 5 bases and J by 5 bases. The CDR3 covers 14 residues. Germline V gives CDR1 LNHDA, CDR2 SQIVND (reference sequence). This CDR3 is CASSYSGGVHEQYF. The CDR3 DNA is TGTGCCAGTAGTTATAGCGGGGGGGTCCACGAGCAGTACTTC.

For the CDR3, the DNA is TGTGCCAGCTGGTTCTTACAGGGGGCGACTGAAGCTTTCTTT. It codes for CASWFLQGATEAFF. The chain uses TRBV7-9 and TRBJ1-1, with 9 positions matching TRBD1. The CDR3 length is 14 residues. Germline CDR1 and CDR2: SEHNR and FQNEAQ (reference sequence). J gave up 5 bases and V 8 bases, and 9 bases lay outside the gene matches.

This rearrangement joins TRBV18 to TRBJ1-4; 7 bases are shared with TRBD1. The germline V gene encodes CDR1 KGHSH and CDR2 LQKENI. Unmatched junction bases numbered 6, after V lost 4 bases and J lost 4 bases. The CDR3 runs 15 residues. CDR3: CASSQQTGFNEKLFF. The CDR3 DNA reads TGTGCCAGCTCACAACAGACAGGGTTTAATGAAAAACTGTTTTTT. Together with reference TRBV18 and TRBJ1-4, the CDR3 gives the full variable domain: NAGVMQNPRHLVRRRGQEARLRCSPMKGHSHVYWYRQLPEEGLKFMVYLQKENIIDESGMPKERFSAEFPKEGPSILRIQQVVRGDSAAYFCASSQQTGFNEKLFFGSGTQLSVL.

A word on this clone: The junction does not match germline at one end; this may be a read error. The chain links TRBV7-9 to TRBJ1-2; no reliable D call. Per germline, CDR1 SEHNR and CDR2 FQNEAQ (reference sequence). The CDR3 runs to 12 residues. CDR3 bases: TGTTCCAGCAGCCTCGGGATCAATGGCTACACCTTC. Translation: CSSSLGINGYTF.

This clone appeared a few times. The chain joins TRBV9 to TRBJ2-6; TRBD1 might be the D (5 bases). Trimming cost V 3 bases and J 4 bases, with 8 bases left between them. This CDR3 is 14 amino acids long. Germline lookup yields CDR1 SGDLS and CDR2 YYNGEE. The CDR3 reads CASSEGAGANVLTF. Here the CDR3 DNA reads TGTGCCAGCAGCGAAGGGGCGGGGGCCAACGTCCTGACTTTC. Full variable domain (missing parts from reference TRBV9 and TRBJ2-6): DSGVTQTPKHLITATGQRVTLRCSPRSGDLSVYWYQQSLDQGLQFLIQYYNGEERAKGNILERFSAQQFPDLHSELNLSSLELGDSALYFCASSEGAGANVLTFGAGSRLTVL.

The rearrangement links TRBV19 to TRBJ2-5; TRBD1 agrees at 9 bases. V shed 1 base, J shed 6 bases, and the junction held 6 bases outside the gene matches. The V gene's germline CDR1 is LNHDA and CDR2 SQIVND (reference sequence). CDR3 length: 15 amino acids. In nucleotides, the CDR3 is TGTGCCAGTAGTATAGGGACAGGGGCCCCGAAGACCCAGTACTTC. Its protein is CASSIGTGAPKTQYF.

The chain couples TRBV7-3 to TRBJ1-1; 7 bases fit TRBD1. Germline V CDR1 and CDR2: SGHTA, FQGTGA. This CDR3 contains 16 residues. Germline trimming cut 2 bases from V and 4 bases from J; bases unmatched to any gene: 10. The CDR3 sequence is CASSLLPGQPFTEAFF. The CDR3 nucleotides are TGTGCCAGCAGCTTATTGCCGGGACAGCCGTTCACTGAAGCTTTCTTT. The complete variable domain, with remaining parts taken from reference TRBV7-3 and TRBJ1-1, reads GAGVSQTPSNKVTEKGKYVELRCDPISGHTALYWYRQSLGQGPEFLIYFQGTGAADDSGLPNDRFFAVRPEGSVSTLKIQRTERGDSAVYLCASSLLPGQPFTEAFFGQGTRLTVV.

The chain carries TRBV5-4 and TRBJ2-2; the D gene is possibly TRBD1 (7 bases). CDR1 is SGHNT, CDR2 YYREEE, per germline (reference sequence). CDR3 length: 15 residues. The V gene lost 4 bases and the J gene lost 4 bases, with 14 bases spanning the gap. The CDR3 nucleotides read TGTGCCAGCAGCGTAGCAGGGGGGCCCACCGGGGAGCTGTTTTTT. This codes for CASSVAGGPTGELFF.

This rearrangement joins TRBV28 to TRBJ1-2; D is undetermined. The germline gives CDR1 MDHEN, CDR2 SYDVKM. V lost 5 bases and J lost 4, with 8 bases in between. The CDR3 has 12 residues. CDR3 sequence reads: CASSTGFYGYTF. The DNA for the CDR3 is TGTGCCAGCAGTACCGGGTTCTATGGCTACACCTTC.

The rearrangement uses TRBV9 and TRBJ2-1, with 15 positions matching TRBD2. The CDR3 is 17 residues long. J gave up 2 bases and V 4 bases, and 4 bases lay outside the gene matches. CDR1 is SGDLS, CDR2 YYNGEE, per germline. In DNA, the CDR3 is TGTGCCAGCAGCAGAGGACTAGCGGGGGGGCCCTACAATGAGCAGTTCTTC. Its translation is CASSRGLAGGPYNEQFF.

Only one count was recorded for this clone. The sample carries other DNA sequences with the same CDR3. V is TRBV27 and J is TRBJ1-1, with TRBD1 identical over 7 bases. CDR1 is MNHEY and CDR2 is SMNVEV in the germline V gene (reference sequence). CDR3 size: 13 residues. V lost 9 bases and J lost 1; bases outside the gene matches: 5. DNA of the CDR3: TGTGCCAGTTCAAGACAGGGGAACACTGAAGCTTTCTTT. It encodes CASSRQGNTEAFF.

V usage is TRBV19 and J usage is TRBJ1-1, with no clear D. From germline, CDR1 is LNHDA and CDR2 SQIVND (reference sequence). With 6 bases removed from V and 1 base from J, the gap between germline ends came to 9 bases. CDR3 length: 13 residues. The CDR3 DNA is TGTGCCAGTAGCGTCGGTCCGAACACTGAAGCTTTCTTT. Residues: CASSVGPNTEAFF.

The chain carries TRBV4-1 and TRBJ1-4; 7 positions match TRBD1. This CDR3 contains 15 residues. The V and J ends lost 2 bases and 5 bases, in that order; junction bases with no gene match: 5. CDR1 is MGHRA and CDR2 is YSYEKL in the germline V gene. The CDR3 DNA follows: TGCGCCAGCAGCCAATTCGACAGGGAAAATGAAAAACTGTTTTTT. Protein product: CASSQFDRENEKLFF.

This sequence joins TRBV29-1 and TRBJ2-1, with D possibly matching TRBD1 (5 bases). V was clipped by 1 base and J by 3 bases, with 10 bases between them. There are 14 residues in the CDR3. The V gene's germline CDR1 is SQVTM and CDR2 ANQGSEA. This chain's CDR3 is CSVEGQGGYNEQFF. The CDR3 DNA follows: TGCAGCGTTGAAGGCCAGGGTGGCTACAATGAGCAGTTCTTC.

The sample holds a few counts of this clone. The V and J genes are TRBV2 and TRBJ2-6, with TRBD1 matching over 8 bases. The CDR3 covers 19 residues. Germline assignment: CDR1 SNHLY and CDR2 FYNNEI. V lost 6 bases, J lost 0 bases, and 13 bases stayed unmatched. Here the CDR3 DNA reads TGTGCCAGCAGAGGACAGGGTTTGACGCTTAGCTCTGGGGCCAACGTCCTGACTTTC. Encoded protein: CASRGQGLTLSSGANVLTF.

J is TRBJ2-7 and V is TRBV13; D ambiguous. The CDR3 loop spans 14 amino acids. Trimming cost V 0 bases and J 0 bases, with 6 bases left between them. CDR1 and CDR2 (germline): PRHDT, FYEKMQ (reference sequence). Here the CDR3 reads CASSLGRSSYEQYF. CDR3 in DNA: TGTGCCAGCAGCTTAGGGAGGAGCTCCTACGAGCAGTACTTC.

The V and J genes are TRBV11-2 and TRBJ2-1, with TRBD2 as a possible D gene (6 bases). Germline CDR1 reads SGHAT; CDR2 reads FQNNGV. The CDR3 is 12 residues long. Trimming shortened V by 0 bases and J by 12 bases, and 9 bases separated the two germline ends. The CDR3 sequence: CASSLDLGGQFF. Written as DNA, the CDR3 is TGTGCCAGCAGCTTAGATCTGGGGGGGCAGTTCTTC. The variable domain in full, completed from reference TRBV11-2 and TRBJ2-1, reads EAGVAQSPRYKIIEKRQSVAFWCNPISGHATLYWYQQILGQGPKLLIQFQNNGVVDDSQLPKDRFSAERLKGVDSTLKIQPAKLEDSAVYLCASSLDLGGQFFGPGTRLTVL.

The chain couples TRBV4-1 to TRBJ2-7, with D possibly matching TRBD2 (6 bases). Germline CDR1 and CDR2: MGHRA and YSYEKL. V was pared by 3 bases and J by 0 bases, with 18 bases between. The CDR3 sequence is 17 residues long. The CDR3 loop reads CASSHAWLEGTSYEQYF. The CDR3 DNA is TGCGCCAGCAGCCATGCATGGTTGGAGGGGACCTCCTACGAGCAGTACTTC.

This chain joins TRBV19 and TRBJ1-4; no reliable D call. The germline gives CDR1 LNHDA, CDR2 SQIVND (reference sequence). The CDR3 totals 17 residues. With 4 bases removed from V and 0 bases from J, the gap between germline ends came to 15 bases. CDR3 sequence (DNA): TGTGCCAGTAGTAAGCGGAACCCCGTCTCAACTAATGAAAAACTGTTTTTT. Translated, it gives CASSKRNPVSTNEKLFF.

The count of this clone is one. The J gene is TRBJ1-2, the V gene TRBV18; D is possibly TRBD1 (6 bases). With 3 bases removed from V and 6 bases from J, the gap between germline ends came to 11 bases. Looked up from germline, CDR1 is KGHSH and CDR2 is LQKENI. This CDR3 is built from 13 residues. The CDR3 reads CASSPRQDDGYTF. The CDR3 coding sequence is TGTGCCAGCTCACCTCGACAGGATGATGGCTACACCTTC.

A single count supports this clone. The rearrangement links TRBV9 to TRBJ2-1; a possible D gene is TRBD1 (5 bases). Per the germline V gene, CDR1 is SGDLS and CDR2 is YYNGEE. The CDR3 contains 16 residues. V was clipped by 0 bases and J by 7 bases, with 17 bases between them. The DNA of the CDR3 is TGTGCCAGCAGCGTAGGAGGCAGGGTAGGGTGGAATGAGCAGTTCTTC. This translates into CASSVGGRVGWNEQFF.